Listed here is a single T cell receptor (beta chain). Its target antigen remains unknown. Base qualities are missing; no much larger clone stands one base away. The data stem from a study of OX40 agonist ivuxolimab in advanced cancers. In the study overall: Ivuxolimab was an agonistic, fully human IgG2 monoclonal antibody directed against OX40 (CD134), a costimulatory receptor. Of the 50 or so patients in dose escalation, some 20 had hepatocellular carcinoma, some 15 had melanoma, 9 had renal cell carcinoma and 9 had head and neck cancer. Partial responses occurred in three dose-escalation patients, of whom one had hepatocellular carcinoma and two had cutaneous melanoma. Intravenous ivuxolimab was administered to patients every 2 weeks at six dose levels: 0.01, 0.1, 0.3, 1.5, 3 and 10 mg/kg. The paper reports the monotherapy dose-escalation portion (N of about 56 patients) of the phase I ivuxolimab trial. Patients were allowed to have had prior anti-PD-1, anti-PD-L1 or anti-CTLA-4 therapy, and approximately 40% of the dose-escalation patients had previously received checkpoint inhibitors. Peripheral TCRbeta sequencing aimed to test whether ivuxolimab altered TCR sequence diversity and caused clonal T-cell expansion. In the dose-escalation cohort, around four fifths of patients were male, and the mean age was roughly 60 years, with a range of about 20 to 90.

To sequence the TCRbeta CDR3 region, genomic DNA was isolated from the sorted cells. TCRbeta CDR3 regions were sequenced using the immunoSEQ Assay. TCRdb stores this immuneACCESS table with in-frame sequences only. Part of the clones is absent; in the studies checked, under half of the shortfall reflects unresolved V genes, and no reason is known for the rest. A total of approximately 80,000 clones appear in this sample, approximately 91% of them only once. The ten largest make up approximately 7.7% of the sample. The trial excluded patients who had a history of autoimmune disease or who were on systemic immunosuppression. Peripheral blood for TCR sequencing was collected from all dose cohorts at baseline, on cycle 4 day 1, and on cycle 7 day 1. The samples were drawn from a first-in-human, open-label, multicenter phase I dose-escalation trial of ivuxolimab. Adults with locally advanced or metastatic melanoma, renal cell carcinoma, hepatocellular carcinoma or head and neck squamous cell carcinoma were enrolled in the trial. Before TCR sequencing, CD4+ T cells and CD8+ T cells were sorted from peripheral blood as separate populations.

The germline V gene supplies CDR1 SGHVS and CDR2 FNYEAQ. From its cysteine to its phenylalanine, the CDR3 spans 18 amino acids. Only the CDR3 portion is preserved as DNA: 54 bases, with reading frame beginning at the first base. From V the trimming removes 5 bases and from J it removes 7 bases, while the gene matches leave 21 bases of the junction unaccounted for. Beyond this particular receptor, the publication reports: Low levels of normalized T-cell clonal expansion were also shown by some nonresponding patients. At doses from 0.1 to 3.0 mg/kg, clonal expansion was seen in both CD4+ and CD8+ blood T cells between baseline and week 6. After ivuxolimab, more expanded clones were found on average in CD8+ T cells than in CD4+ T cells. In the 0.1-3.0 mg/kg groups, partial responders were among the patients with the lowest normalized peripheral clonal expansion, particularly in CD8+ T cells. Which antigens the clonally expanded peripheral T cells were specific for was not determined.

The sequence is built from TRBV7-6 and TRBJ2-7; 9 junctional bases match TRBD2. This receptor was identified in an adult with an advanced solid tumor such as melanoma, head and neck, liver or kidney cancer. Sequencing was performed on CD4+ or CD8+ T cells sorted from blood, taken in a trial of the OX40 agonist ivuxolimab. The nucleotide sequence is TGTGCCAGCAGCCCTCTTCATCCTTCCGGGACTAGCATAAATGAGCAGTACTTC. Protein translation: CASSPLHPSGTSINEQYF.